The clone carrying this TCR beta chain was picked up one time. Its specificity is not known. This sample was taken from a study of T cell responses to AZD1222 COVID-19 vaccine. Looking at the study overall: Analyses pooled second doses at about 4 or about 12 weeks. Study results and limitations: Vaccine-associated CD4 TCRs ranged over spike, dominating at 160-218 and 743-854. White British ancestry dominated among donors, who included more females, and clonal diversity was possibly underestimated.

Germline V gene lookup returns CDR1 SQVTM and CDR2 ANQGSEA. This CDR3 spans 14 amino acids. Trimming cost V 8 bases and J 2 bases; bases outside gene matches: 7. Data came from immunoSEQ multiplex PCR; TCRdb stores just in-frame clones and leaves some out. This table has 120,000 or so clones, 80% to 90% appearing once. This specimen consisted of peripheral blood, obtained on day 0 of AZD1222 vaccination. The chain couples TRBV29-1 to TRBJ2-3; 10 positions match TRBD1. The receptor comes from an adult in good health. The chain's CDR3 is CSIGTGASTDTQYF. The CDR3 region has the DNA TGCAGCATAGGGACAGGGGCCTCCACAGATACGCAGTATTTT.